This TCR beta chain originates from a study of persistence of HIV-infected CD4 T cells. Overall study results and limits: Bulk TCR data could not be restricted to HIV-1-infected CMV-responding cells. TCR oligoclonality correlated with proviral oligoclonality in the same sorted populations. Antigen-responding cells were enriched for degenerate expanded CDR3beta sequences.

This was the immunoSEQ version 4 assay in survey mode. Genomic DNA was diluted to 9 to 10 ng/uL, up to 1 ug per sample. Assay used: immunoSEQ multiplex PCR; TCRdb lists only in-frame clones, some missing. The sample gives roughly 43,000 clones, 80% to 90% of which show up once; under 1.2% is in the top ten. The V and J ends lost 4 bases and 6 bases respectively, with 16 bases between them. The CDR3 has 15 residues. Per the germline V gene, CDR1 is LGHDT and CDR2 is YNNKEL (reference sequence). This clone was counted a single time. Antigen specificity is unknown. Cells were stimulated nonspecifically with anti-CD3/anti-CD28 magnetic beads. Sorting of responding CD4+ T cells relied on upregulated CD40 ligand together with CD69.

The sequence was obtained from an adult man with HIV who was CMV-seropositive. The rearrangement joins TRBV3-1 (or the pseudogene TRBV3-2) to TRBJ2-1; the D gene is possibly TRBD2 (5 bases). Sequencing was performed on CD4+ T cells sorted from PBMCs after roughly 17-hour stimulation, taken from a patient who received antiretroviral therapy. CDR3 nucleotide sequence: TGTGCCAGCAGCCTAGGCTTAACCGGGGTCAATGAGCAGTTCTTC. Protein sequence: CASSLGLTGVNEQFF.